This T cell receptor (beta chain) was sequenced for a study of shared clonotypes between healthy human individuals. Overall study findings and caveats: Against clonotypes common to all four donors, non-shared ones had lower generation probabilities.

The donors, all of them Caucasian adults, lived in Nashville, Tennessee. Sequencing used immunoSEQ multiplex PCR; TCRdb keeps in-frame clones, though not all of them. The profile covers some 320,000 clones, with over 75% appearing a single time and 15% to 20% taken by the ten largest. Regarding this clone: Antigen unknown.

The sequence was obtained from a man younger than 35 in good health. The sample was memory CD8+ T cells sorted from blood. The sample's subset: CD45RO+ cells pooled with CCR7-negative TemRA cells.

CDR3 sequence: CASSLPGAGNTEAFF. DNA for the CDR3: TGCGCCAGCAGCCTCCCCGGGGCGGGGAACACTGAAGCTTTCTTT. The chain joins TRBV5-1 to TRBJ1-1; D is possibly TRBD1 (5 bases). Germline-derived CDR1 and CDR2 are SGHRS and YFSETQ. The CDR3 is made up of 15 amino acids. V was pared by 4 bases and J by 1 base, with 14 bases between.